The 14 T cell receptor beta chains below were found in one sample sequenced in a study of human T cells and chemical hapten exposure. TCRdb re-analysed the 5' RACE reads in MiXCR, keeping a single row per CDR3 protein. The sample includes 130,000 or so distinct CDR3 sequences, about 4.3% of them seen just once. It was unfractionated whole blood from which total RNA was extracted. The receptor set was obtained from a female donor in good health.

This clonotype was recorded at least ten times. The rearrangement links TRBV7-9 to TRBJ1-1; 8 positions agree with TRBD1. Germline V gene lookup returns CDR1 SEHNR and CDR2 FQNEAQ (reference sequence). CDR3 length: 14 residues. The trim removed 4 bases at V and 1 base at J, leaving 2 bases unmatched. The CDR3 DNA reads TGTGCCAGCAGCTACGGACAGGGGAACACTGAAGCTTTCTTT. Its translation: CASSYGQGNTEAFF.

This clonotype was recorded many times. CDR3 region: CASGLVHPGVGICQPQHF. CDR3 nucleotide sequence: TGTGCTAGTGGTTTGGTACATCCCGGGGTAGGGATTTGCCAGCCCCAGCATTTT. The chain uses TRBV12-5 and TRBJ1-5; D gene unclear. The CDR3 runs 18 residues. The V gene's germline CDR1 is LGHNT and CDR2 FRNRAP. The V end was cut by 0 bases, the J end by 7 bases, with 22 bases between.

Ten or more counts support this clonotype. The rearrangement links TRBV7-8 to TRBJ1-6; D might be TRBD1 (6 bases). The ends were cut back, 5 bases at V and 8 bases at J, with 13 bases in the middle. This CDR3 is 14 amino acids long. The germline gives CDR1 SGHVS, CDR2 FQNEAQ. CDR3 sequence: CASSHRVVDSPLHF. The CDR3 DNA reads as TGTGCCAGCAGCCACAGGGTCGTAGATTCACCCCTCCACTTT.

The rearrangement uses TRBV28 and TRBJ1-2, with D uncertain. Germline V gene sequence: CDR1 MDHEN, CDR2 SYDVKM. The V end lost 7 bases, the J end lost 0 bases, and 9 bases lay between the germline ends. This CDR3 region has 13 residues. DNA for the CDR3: TGTGCCAGCATGCCCGTAGCTAACTATGGCTACACCTTC. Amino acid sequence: CASMPVANYGYTF.

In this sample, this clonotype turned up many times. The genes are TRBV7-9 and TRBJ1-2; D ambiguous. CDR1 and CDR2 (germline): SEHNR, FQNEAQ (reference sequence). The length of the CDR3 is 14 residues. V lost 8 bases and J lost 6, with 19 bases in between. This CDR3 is CASARSEGGDGYTF. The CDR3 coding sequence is TGTGCCAGCGCGAGGTCGGAGGGAGGCGATGGCTACACCTTC.

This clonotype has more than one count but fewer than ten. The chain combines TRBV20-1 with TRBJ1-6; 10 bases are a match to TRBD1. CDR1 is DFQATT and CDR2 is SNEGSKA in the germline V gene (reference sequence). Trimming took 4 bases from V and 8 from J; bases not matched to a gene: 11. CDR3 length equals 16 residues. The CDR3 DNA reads TGCAGTGCTACCGACCCGACAGGGGGCCTATATTCACCCCTCCACTTT. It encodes CSATDPTGGLYSPLHF.

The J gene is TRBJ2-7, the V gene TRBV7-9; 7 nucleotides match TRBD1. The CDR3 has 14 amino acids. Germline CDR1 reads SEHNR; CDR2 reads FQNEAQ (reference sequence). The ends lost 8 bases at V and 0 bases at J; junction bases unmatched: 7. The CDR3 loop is CASERDRSSYEQYF. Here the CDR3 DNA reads TGTGCCAGCGAACGGGACAGAAGCTCCTACGAGCAGTACTTC. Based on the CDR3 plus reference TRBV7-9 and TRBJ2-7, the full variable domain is DTGVSQNPRHKITKRGQNVTFRCDPISEHNRLYWYRQTLGQGPEFLTYFQNEAQLEKSRLLSDRFSAERPKGSFSTLEIQRTEQGDSAMYLCASERDRSSYEQYFGPGTRLTVT.

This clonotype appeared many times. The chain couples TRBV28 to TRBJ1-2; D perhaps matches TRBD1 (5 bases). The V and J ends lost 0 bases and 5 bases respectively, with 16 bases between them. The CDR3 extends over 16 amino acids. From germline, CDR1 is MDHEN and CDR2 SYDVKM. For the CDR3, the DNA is TGTGCCAGCAGTTTATGGTCACAGGCTCAAGGGTATGGCTACACCTTC. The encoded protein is CASSLWSQAQGYGYTF.

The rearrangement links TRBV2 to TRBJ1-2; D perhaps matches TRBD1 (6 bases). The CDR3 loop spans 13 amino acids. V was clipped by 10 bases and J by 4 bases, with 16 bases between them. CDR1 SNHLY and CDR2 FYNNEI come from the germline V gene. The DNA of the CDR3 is TGTGCCACATCAGAACAGGGTTCCTATGGCTACACCTTC. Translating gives CATSEQGSYGYTF.

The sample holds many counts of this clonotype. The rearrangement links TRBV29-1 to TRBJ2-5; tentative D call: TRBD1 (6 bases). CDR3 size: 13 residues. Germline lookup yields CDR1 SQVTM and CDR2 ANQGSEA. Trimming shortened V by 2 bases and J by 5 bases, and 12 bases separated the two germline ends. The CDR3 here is CSVEQGIGETQYF. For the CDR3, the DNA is TGCAGCGTTGAACAGGGGATCGGGGAGACCCAGTACTTC.

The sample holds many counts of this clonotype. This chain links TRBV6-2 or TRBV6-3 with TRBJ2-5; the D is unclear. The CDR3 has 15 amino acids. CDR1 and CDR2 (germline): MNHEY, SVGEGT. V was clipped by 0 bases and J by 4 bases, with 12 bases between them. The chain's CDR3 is CASSYSRVNRETQYF. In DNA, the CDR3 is TGTGCCAGCAGTTACTCGAGAGTGAACCGAGAGACCCAGTACTTC.

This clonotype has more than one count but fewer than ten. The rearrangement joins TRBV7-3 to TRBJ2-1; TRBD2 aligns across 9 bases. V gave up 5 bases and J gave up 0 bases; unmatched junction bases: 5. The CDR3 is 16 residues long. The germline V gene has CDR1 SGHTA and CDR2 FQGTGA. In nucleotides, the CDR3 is TGTGCCAGCAGCCCTAGCGGGGACCCCTCCTACAATGAGCAGTTCTTC. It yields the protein CASSPSGDPSYNEQFF.

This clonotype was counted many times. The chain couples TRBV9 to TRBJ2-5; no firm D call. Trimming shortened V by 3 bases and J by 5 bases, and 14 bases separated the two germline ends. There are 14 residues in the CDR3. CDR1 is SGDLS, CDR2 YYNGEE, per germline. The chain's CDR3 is CASSADGSSETQYF. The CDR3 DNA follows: TGTGCCAGCAGCGCAGACGGTAGTTCGGAGACCCAGTACTTC.

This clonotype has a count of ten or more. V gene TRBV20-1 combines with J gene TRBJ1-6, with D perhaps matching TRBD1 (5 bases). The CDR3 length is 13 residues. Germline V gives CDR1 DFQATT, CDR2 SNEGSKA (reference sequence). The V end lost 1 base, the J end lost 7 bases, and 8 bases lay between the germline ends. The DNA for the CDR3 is TGCAGTGCTAGAGGACAGAACAATTCACCCCTCCACTTT. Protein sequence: CSARGQNNSPLHF.